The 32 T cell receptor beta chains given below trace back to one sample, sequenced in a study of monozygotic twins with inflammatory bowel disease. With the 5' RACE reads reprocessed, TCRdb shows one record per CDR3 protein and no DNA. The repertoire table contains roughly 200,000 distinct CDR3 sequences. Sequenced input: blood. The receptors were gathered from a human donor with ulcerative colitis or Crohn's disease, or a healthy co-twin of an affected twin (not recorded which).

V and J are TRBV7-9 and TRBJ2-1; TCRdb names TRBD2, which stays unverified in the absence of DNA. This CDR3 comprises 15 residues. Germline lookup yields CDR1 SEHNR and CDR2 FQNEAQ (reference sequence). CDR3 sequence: CASSFPGLQDNEQFF. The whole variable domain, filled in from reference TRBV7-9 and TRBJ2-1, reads DTGVSQNPRHKITKRGQNVTFRCDPISEHNRLYWYRQTLGQGPEFLTYFQNEAQLEKSRLLSDRFSAERPKGSFSTLEIQRTEQGDSAMYLCASSFPGLQDNEQFFGPGTRLTVL.

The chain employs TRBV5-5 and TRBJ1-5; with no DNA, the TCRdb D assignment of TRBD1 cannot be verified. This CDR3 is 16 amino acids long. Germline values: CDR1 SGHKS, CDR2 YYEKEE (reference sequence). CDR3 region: CASSFIQGVGDQPQHF. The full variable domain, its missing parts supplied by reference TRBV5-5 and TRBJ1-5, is DAGVTQSPTHLIKTRGQQVTLRCSPISGHKSVSWYQQVLGQGPQFIFQYYEKEERGRGNFPDRFSARQFPNYSSELNVNALLLGDSALYLCASSFIQGVGDQPQHFGDGTRLSIL.

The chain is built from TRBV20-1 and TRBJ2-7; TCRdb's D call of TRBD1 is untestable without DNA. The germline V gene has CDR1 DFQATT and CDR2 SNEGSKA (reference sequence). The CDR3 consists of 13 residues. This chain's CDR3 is CSAPGLRIDEQYF.

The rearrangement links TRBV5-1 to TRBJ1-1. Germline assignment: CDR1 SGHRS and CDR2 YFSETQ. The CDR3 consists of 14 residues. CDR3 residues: CASSPQHLNTEAFF.

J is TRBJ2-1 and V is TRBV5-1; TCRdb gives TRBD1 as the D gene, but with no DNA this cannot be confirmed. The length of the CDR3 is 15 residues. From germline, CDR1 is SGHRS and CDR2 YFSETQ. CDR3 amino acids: CASSITGWGYNEQFF.

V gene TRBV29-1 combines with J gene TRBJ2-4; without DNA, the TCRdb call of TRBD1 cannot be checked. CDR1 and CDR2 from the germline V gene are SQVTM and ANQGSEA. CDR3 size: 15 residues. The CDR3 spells CSVVPGQFEKNIQYF.

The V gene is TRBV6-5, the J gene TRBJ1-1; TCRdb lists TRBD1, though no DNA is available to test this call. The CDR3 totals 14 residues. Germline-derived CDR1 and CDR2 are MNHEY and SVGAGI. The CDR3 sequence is CASSSWTENTEAFF.

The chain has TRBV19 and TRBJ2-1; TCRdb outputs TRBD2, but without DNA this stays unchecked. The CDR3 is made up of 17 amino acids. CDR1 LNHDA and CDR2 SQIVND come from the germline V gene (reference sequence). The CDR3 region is CASSSTWSLAEYNEQFF.

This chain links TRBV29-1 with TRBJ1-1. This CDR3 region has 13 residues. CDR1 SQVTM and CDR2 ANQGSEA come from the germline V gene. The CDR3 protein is CSAEGPPNTEAFF.

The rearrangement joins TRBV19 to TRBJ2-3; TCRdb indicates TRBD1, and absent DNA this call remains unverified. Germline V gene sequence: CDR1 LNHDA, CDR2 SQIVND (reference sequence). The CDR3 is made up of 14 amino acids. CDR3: CASTPAGGTDTQYF.

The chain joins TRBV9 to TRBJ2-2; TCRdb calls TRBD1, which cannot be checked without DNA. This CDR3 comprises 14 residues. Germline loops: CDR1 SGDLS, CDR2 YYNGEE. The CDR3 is CASGISGVGGELFF.

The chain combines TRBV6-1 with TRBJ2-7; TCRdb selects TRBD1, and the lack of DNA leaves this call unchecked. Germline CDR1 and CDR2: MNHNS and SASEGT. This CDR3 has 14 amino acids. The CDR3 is CASKKDSQNYEQYF.

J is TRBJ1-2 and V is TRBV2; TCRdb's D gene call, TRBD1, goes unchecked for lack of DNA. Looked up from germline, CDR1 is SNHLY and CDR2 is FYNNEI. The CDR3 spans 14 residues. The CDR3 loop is CASRPFPGGSGYTF.

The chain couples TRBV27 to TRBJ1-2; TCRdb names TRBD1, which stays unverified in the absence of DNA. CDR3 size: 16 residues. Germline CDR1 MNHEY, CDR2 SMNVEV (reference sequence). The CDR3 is CASSLDRGQHYYGYTF.

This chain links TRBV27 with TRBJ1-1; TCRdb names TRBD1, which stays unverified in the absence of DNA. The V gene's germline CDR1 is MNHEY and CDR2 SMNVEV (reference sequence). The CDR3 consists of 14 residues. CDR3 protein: CASSLTGSLRVAFF.

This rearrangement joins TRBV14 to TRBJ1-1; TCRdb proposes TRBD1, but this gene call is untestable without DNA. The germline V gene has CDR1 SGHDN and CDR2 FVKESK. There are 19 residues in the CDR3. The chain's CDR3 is CASSQAARQVAFMNTEAFF.

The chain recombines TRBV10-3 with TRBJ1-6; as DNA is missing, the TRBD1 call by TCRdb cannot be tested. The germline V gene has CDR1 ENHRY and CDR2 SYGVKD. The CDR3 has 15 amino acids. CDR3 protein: CAISEEQGYVSPLHF.

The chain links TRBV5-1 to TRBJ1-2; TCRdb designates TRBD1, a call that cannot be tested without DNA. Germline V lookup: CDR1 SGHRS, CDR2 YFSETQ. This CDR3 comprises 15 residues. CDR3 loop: CASTHSTGQNYGYTF.

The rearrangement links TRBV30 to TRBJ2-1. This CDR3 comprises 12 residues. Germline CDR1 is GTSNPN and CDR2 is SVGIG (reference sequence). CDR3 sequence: CAWSGRYNEQFF. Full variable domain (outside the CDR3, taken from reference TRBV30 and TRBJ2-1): SQTIHQWPATLVQPVGSPLSLECTVEGTSNPNLYWYRQAAGRGLQLLFYSVGIGQISSEVPQNLSASRPQDRQFILSSKKLLLSDSGFYLCAWSGRYNEQFFGPGTRLTVL.

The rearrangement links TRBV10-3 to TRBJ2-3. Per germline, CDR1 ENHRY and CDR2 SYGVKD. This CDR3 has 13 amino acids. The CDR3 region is CAISEGYTDTQYF.

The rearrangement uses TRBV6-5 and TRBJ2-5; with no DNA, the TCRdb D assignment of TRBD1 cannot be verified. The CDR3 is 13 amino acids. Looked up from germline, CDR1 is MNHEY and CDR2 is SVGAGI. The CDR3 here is CARIFTGWETQYF.

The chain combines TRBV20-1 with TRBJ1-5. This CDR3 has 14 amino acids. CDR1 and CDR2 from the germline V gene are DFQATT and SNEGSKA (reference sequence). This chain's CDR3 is CSARILGVGQPQHF.

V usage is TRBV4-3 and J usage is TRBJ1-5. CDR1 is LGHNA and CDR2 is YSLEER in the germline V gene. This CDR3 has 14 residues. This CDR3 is CASSQDRNGQPQHF.

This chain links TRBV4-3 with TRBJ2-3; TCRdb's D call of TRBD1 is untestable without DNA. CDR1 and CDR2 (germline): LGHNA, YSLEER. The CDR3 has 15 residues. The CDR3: CASSQDLYPGTTQYF.

The CDR3 loop is CASSPGQGSGNTIYF. This chain uses TRBV18 with TRBJ1-3. The CDR3 extends over 15 amino acids. The germline V gene encodes CDR1 KGHSH and CDR2 LQKENI.

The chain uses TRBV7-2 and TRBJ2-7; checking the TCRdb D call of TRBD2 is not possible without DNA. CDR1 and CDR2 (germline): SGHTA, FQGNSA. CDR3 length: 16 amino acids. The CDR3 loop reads CASSIQLAGAVYEQYF.

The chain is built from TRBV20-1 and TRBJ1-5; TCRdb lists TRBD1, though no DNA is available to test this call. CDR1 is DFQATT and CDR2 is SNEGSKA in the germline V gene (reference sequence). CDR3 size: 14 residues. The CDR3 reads CSAYRTGYNQPQHF.

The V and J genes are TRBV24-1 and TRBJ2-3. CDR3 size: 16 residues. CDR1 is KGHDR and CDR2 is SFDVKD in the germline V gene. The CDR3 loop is CATSDLYQKTPDTQYF.

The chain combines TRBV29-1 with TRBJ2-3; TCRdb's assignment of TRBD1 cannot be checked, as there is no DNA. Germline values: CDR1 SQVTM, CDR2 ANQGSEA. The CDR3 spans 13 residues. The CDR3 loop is CSVVRAGVDTQYF.

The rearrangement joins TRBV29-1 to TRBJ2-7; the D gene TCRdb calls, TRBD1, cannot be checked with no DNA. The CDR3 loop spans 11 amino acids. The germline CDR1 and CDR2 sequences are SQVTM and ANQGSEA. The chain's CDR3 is CSGARGDEQYF.

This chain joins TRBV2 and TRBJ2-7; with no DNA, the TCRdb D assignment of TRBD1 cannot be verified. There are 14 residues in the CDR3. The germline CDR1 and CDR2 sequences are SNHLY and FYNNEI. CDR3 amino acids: CASSEVGQGYEQYF.

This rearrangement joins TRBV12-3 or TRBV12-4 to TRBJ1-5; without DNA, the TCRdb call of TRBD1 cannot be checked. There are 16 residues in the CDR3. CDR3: CASSTDRAYSNQPQHF.